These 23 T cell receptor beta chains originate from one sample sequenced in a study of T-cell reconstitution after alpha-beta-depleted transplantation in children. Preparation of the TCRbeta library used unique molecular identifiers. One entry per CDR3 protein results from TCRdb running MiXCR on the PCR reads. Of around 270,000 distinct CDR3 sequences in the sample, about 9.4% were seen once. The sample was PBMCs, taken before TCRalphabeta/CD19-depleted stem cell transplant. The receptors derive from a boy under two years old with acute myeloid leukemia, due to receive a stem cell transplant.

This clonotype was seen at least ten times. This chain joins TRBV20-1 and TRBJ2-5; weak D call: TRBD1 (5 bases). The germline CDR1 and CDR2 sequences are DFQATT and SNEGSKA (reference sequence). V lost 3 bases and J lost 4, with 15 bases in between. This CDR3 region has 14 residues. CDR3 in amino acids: CSASTGSSGETQYF. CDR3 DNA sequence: TGCAGTGCTAGCACAGGCTCCTCGGGAGAGACCCAGTACTTC.

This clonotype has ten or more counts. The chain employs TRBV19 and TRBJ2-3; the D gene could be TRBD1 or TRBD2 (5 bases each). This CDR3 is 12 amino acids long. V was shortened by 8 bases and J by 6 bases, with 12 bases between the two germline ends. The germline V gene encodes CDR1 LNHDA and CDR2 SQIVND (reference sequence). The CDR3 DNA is TGTGCCAGTGGCTTCTGGGGGGATACGCAGTATTTT. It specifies CASGFWGDTQYF.

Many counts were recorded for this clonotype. The CDR3 is CASSSGQTTSDTQYF. The CDR3 DNA reads as TGTGCCAGCAGCTCGGGACAGACTACCTCAGATACGCAGTATTTT. The V gene is TRBV9, the J gene TRBJ2-3; 7 bases map to TRBD1. The CDR3 totals 15 residues. Germline CDR1 SGDLS, CDR2 YYNGEE. V was pared by 4 bases and J by 4 bases, with 9 bases of the junction left unmatched.

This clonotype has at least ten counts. The CDR3: CASSLGTAFYEQYF. For the CDR3, the DNA is TGTGCCAGCAGCTTAGGGACAGCCTTCTACGAGCAGTACTTC. The V call is TRBV11-2, the J call TRBJ2-7; the D gene is possibly TRBD1 (6 bases). The CDR3 length is 14 residues. In germline, CDR1 is SGHAT, CDR2 FQNNGV. The V end lost 1 base, the J end lost 3 bases, and 10 bases lay between the germline ends.

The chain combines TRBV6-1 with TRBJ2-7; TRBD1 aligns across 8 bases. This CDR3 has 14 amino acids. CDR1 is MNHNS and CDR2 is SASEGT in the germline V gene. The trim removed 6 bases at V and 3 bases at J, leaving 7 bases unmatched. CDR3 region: CASRKDRVGYEQYF. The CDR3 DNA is TGTGCCAGCAGAAAGGACAGGGTAGGCTACGAGCAGTACTTC.

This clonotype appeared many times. The chain's CDR3 is CASSQARHRGREKLFF. CDR3 bases: TGCGCCAGCAGCCAAGCCCGACACAGGGGAAGAGAAAAACTGTTTTTT. The chain joins TRBV4-1 to TRBJ1-4; 7 bases agree with TRBD1. This CDR3 contains 16 residues. CDR1 is MGHRA, CDR2 YSYEKL, per germline. V dropped 1 base and J dropped 8; count of bases not matched to a gene: 10.

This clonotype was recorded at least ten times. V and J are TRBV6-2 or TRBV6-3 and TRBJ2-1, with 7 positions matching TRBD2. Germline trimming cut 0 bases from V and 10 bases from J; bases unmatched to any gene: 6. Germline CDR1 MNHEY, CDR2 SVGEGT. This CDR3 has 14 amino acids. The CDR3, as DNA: TGTGCCAGCAGTTACTCGGTGGGAGGGACCGAGCAGTTCTTC. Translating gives CASSYSVGGTEQFF.

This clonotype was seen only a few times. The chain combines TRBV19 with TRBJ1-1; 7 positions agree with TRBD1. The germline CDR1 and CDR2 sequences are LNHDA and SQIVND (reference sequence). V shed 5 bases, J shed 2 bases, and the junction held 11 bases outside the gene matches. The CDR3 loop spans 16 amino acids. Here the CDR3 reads CASSPRQGFPNTEAFF. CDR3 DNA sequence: TGTGCCAGTAGTCCTCGACAGGGATTCCCTAACACTGAAGCTTTCTTT. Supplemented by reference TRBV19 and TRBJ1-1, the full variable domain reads DGGITQSPKYLFRKEGQNVTLSCEQNLNHDAMYWYRQDPGQGLRLIYYSQIVNDFQKGDIAEGYSVSREKKESFPLTVTSAQKNPTAFYLCASSPRQGFPNTEAFFGQGTRLTVV.

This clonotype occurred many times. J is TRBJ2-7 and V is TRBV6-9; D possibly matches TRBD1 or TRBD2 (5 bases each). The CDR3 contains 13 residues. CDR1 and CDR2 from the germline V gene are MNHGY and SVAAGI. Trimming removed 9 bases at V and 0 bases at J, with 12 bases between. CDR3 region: CARGTGSSYEQYF. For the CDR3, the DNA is TGTGCCAGGGGGACGGGGAGCTCCTACGAGCAGTACTTC.

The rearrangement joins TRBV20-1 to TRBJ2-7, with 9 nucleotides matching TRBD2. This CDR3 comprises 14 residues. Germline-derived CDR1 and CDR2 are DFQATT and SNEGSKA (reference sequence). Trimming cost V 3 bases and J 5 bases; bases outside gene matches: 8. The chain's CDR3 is CSARAGGPSHEQYF. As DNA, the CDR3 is TGCAGTGCTAGGGCGGGAGGGCCGTCCCACGAGCAGTACTTC.

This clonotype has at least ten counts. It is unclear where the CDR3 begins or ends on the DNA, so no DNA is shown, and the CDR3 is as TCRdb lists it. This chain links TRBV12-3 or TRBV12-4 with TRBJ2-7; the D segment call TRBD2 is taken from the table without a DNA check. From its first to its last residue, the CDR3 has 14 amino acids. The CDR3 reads CASSFGPGSYEQYF.

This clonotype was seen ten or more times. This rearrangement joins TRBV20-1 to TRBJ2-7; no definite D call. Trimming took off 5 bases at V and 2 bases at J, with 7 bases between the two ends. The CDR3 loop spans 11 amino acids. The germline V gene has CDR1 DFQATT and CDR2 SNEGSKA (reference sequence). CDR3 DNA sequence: TGCAGTGCTGACAAAACCTACGAGCAGTACTTC. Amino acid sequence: CSADKTYEQYF.

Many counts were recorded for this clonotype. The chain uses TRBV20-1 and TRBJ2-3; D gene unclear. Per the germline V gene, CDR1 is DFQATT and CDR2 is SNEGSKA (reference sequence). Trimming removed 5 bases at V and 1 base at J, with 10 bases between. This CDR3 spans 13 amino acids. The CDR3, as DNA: TGCAGTGCTTGTACGTCGGGCACAGATACGCAGTATTTT. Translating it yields CSACTSGTDTQYF.

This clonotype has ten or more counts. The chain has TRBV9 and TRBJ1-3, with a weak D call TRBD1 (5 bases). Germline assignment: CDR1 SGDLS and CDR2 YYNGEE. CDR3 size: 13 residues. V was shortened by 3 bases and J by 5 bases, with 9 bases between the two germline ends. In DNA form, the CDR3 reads TGTGCCAGCAGCGGGCAGGGCCGAAACACCATATATTTT. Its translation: CASSGQGRNTIYF.

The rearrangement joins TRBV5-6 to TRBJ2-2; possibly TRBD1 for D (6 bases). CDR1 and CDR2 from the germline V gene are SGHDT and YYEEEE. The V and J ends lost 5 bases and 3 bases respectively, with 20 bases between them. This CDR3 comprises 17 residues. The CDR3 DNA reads TGTGCCAGCAGTCAATCCCAGGGGCCCCGGGACACCGGGGAGCTGTTTTTT. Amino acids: CASSQSQGPRDTGELFF.

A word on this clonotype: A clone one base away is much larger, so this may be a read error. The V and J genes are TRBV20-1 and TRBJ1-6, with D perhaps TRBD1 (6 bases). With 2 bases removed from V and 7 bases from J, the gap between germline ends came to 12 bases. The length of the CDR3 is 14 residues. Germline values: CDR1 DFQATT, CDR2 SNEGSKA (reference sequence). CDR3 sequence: CSARLTGQNSPLHF. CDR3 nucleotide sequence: TGCAGTGCTAGACTTACAGGGCAGAATTCACCCCTCCACTTT.

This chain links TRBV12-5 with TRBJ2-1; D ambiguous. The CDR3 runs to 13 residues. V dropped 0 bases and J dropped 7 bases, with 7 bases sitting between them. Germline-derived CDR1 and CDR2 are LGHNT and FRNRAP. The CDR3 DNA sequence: TGTGCTAGTGGTTTGGTACCGGTGAATGAGCAGTTCTTC. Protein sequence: CASGLVPVNEQFF.

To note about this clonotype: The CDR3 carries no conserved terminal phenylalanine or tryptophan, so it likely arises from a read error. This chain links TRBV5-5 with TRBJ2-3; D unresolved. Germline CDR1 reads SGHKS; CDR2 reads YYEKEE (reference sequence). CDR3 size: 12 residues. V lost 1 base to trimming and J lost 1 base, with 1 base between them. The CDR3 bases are TGTGCCAGCAGCTTGCGCACAGATACGCAGTATTAT. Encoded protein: CASSLRTDTQYY.

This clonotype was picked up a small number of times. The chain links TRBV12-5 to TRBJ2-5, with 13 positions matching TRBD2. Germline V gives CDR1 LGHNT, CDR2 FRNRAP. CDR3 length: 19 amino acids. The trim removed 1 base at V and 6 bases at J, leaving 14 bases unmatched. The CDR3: CASGLDPSLAGGIRQTQYF. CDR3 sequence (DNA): TGTGCTAGTGGTTTGGACCCATCACTAGCGGGGGGGATTCGGCAGACCCAGTACTTC.

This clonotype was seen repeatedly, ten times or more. The CDR3 protein is CASSQDLEGYEQYF. CDR3 bases: TGCGCCAGCAGCCAAGATCTAGAGGGCTACGAGCAGTACTTC. V is TRBV4-3 and J is TRBJ2-7; D may be TRBD2 (5 bases). Germline V gives CDR1 LGHNA, CDR2 YSLEER. With 0 bases removed from V and 3 bases from J, the gap between germline ends came to 9 bases. The CDR3 consists of 14 residues.

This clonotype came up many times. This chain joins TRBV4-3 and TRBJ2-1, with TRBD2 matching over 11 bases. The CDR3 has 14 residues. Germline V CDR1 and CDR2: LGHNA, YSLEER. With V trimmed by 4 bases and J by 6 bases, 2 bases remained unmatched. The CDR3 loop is CASSRSGRGNEQFF. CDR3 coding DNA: TGCGCCAGCAGCCGTAGCGGGAGGGGCAATGAGCAGTTCTTC.

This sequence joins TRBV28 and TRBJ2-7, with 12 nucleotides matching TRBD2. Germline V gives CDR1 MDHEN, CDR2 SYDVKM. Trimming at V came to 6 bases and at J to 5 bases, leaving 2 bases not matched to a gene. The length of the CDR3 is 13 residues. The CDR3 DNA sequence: TGTGCCAGCAGAGGACTAGCGGGGAACGAGCAGTACTTC. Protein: CASRGLAGNEQYF.

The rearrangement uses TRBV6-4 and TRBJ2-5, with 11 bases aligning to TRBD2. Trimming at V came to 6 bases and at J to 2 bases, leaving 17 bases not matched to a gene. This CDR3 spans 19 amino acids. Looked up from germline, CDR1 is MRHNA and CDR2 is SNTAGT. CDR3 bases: TGTGCCAGCAGCGACCCCCCCCCGGCTAGCGGGGGGAGACAAGAGACCCAGTACTTC. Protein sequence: CASSDPPPASGGRQETQYF.